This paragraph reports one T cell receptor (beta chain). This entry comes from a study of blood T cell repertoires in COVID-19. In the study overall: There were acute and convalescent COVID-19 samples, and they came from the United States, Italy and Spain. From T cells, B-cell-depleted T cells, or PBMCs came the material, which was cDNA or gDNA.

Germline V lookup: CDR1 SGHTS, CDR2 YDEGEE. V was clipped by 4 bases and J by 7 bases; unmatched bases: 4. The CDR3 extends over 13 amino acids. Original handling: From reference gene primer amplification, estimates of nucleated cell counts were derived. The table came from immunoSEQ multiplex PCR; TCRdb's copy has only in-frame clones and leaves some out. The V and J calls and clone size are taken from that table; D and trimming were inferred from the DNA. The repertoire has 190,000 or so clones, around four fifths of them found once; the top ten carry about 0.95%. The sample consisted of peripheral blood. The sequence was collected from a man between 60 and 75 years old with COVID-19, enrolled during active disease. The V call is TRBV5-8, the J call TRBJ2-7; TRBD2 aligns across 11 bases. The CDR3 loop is CASSPGTSGEQYF. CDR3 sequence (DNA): TGTGCCAGCAGCCCCGGGACTAGCGGTGAGCAGTACTTC.